This T cell receptor beta chain was profiled in a study of T cell changes during pregnancy in multiple sclerosis. The repertoire was sequenced with immunoSEQ multiplex PCR; TCRdb's copy has only in-frame clones and lacks some. Among over 90,000 clones listed, approximately 90% were seen once. The V and J ends lost 8 bases and 4 bases, in that order; junction bases with no gene match: 13. This CDR3 is 15 amino acids long. Germline V gene data show CDR1 as MNHEY and CDR2 as SMNVEV (reference sequence). The specimen was peripheral blood, collected before pregnancy. The receptor comes from a female donor with multiple sclerosis, enrolled in a pregnancy study. The rearrangement links TRBV27 to TRBJ1-1, with TRBD1 identical over 7 bases. CDR3 loop: CASGSTTGAGTEAFF. The CDR3 coding sequence is TGTGCCAGCGGATCAACAACAGGGGCGGGCACTGAAGCTTTCTTT.